This T cell receptor beta chain was observed in a study of blood T cell repertoires in COVID-19. Across the whole study: Samples taken during acute and convalescent COVID-19 were collected in the United States, Italy and Spain. In each case, the material was cDNA or gDNA derived from T cells, B-cell-depleted T cells, or PBMCs.

In the authors' methods: Amplification of reference gene primers was used by the study to estimate nucleated cell counts. The repertoire was sequenced with immunoSEQ multiplex PCR; TCRdb's copy has only in-frame clones and lacks some. V, J and clone size were drawn from that table, and D and trimming were deduced from the DNA. This sample has 230,000 or so clones; roughly 87% occur once, and the top ten carry around 4.6%. The CDR3 totals 13 residues. CDR1 and CDR2 (germline): SGHNT, YENEEA. V lost 6 bases to trimming and J lost 6 bases, with 14 bases between them. The clonotype originates from a woman aged 35 to 49 who had recovered from COVID-19. The rearrangement joins TRBV11-3 to TRBJ1-1; D is undetermined. Input material: peripheral blood. CDR3 nucleotide sequence: TGTGCCAGCAGTTCCCCGGCGGGAGCTGAAGCTTTCTTT. Its protein is CASSSPAGAEAFF.